This T cell receptor (beta chain) was captured in a study of blood T cell repertoires in COVID-19 (dated by TCRdb to 2020 to 2022). Study-wide context: The collaborator samples originated in the United States, Italy and Spain and spanned the acute and convalescent phases of COVID-19. The repertoires were made available in a free public database intended to serve as a resource for research on the immune response to SARS-CoV-2. Samples were obtained from the ongoing ImmuneRACE study (first 160 participants) and from some 1,200 subjects provided by 6 global collaborators. The material from the prospective study consisted of cDNA or gDNA derived from T cells, B-cell-depleted T cells, or PBMCs. Where available, HLA class I and class II types were obtained from metadata supplied by the sample provider rather than from assay-based typing. The dataset comprised deeply sampled blood TCRbeta repertoires from subjects exposed to, actively infected with, or recovered from COVID-19. Nearly every sample came with metadata listing a de-identified subject ID, COVID-19 status, age in years and sex. Broad study findings and their caveats: Clinical and demographic metadata were provided uncurated, with the amount varying by source and participant.

Points on this clone: This clone's antigen is unknown. No base quality values were provided; no much bigger clone lies one nucleotide off.

Whole blood was collected in K2EDTA tubes by collaborating institutions according to the institutions' own protocols. For TCRbeta analysis, collaborators shipped samples in one of three forms: frozen whole blood, isolated PBMCs, or DNA extracted from either of those sample types. Taken from the germline V gene (reference sequence), the CDR1 and CDR2 loops are GTSNPN and SVGIG. V sheds 0 bases and J sheds 5 bases, leaving 7 bases between their ends. Taken from cysteine to phenylalanine, the CDR3 has 12 residues. Of all the DNA, just the CDR3 is kept, 36 bases in frame from base 1. TCRbeta CDR3 regions were amplified from genomic DNA using the immunoSEQ Assay, a bias-controlled multiplex PCR. The authors processed their data as follows. The number of nucleated cells in each sample was estimated by amplification of reference gene primers within the assay. To quantify the absolute abundance of each unique TCRbeta CDR3 rearrangement, sequence reads were collapsed and filtered. For each sample, productive Simpson clonality was calculated as the square root of Simpson's diversity index across productive rearrangements. TCRdb's version of the immuneACCESS table is confined to in-frame rearrangements and falls short of the full clone set. An unresolved V gene accounts for under half of the shortfall where checked; the remainder is of unknown origin. V, J and clone size were drawn from that table, and D and trimming were deduced from the DNA. This sample is represented by 300,000 to 400,000 clones; roughly 85% of them were singletons. The ten largest clones add up to approximately 7.5% of the sample.

The sequence links TRBV30 to TRBJ1-2, with the D segment identity uncertain. Input material: peripheral blood. This TCR derives from a human donor in a cohort sampled during active COVID-19. The CDR3 protein is CAWSVLRYGYTF. In nucleotides, the sequence is TGTGCCTGGAGTGTACTGCGTTATGGCTACACCTTC. With the rest looked up from the reference TRBV30 and TRBJ1-2 genes rather than sequenced, the full variable domain is SQTIHQWPATLVQPVGSPLSLECTVEGTSNPNLYWYRQAAGRGLQLLFYSVGIGQISSEVPQNLSASRPQDRQFILSSKKLLLSDSGFYLCAWSVLRYGYTFGSGTRLTVV.